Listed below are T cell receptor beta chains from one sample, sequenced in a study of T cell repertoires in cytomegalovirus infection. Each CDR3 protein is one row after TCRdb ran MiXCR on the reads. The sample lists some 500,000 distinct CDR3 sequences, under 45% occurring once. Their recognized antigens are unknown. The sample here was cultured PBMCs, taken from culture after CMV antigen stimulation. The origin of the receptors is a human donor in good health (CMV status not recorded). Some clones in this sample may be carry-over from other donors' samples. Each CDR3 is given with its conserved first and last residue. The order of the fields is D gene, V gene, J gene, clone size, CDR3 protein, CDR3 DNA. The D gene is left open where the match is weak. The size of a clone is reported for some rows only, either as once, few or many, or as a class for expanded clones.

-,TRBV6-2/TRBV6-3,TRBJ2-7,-,CASSPPWREQYF,TGTGCCAGCAGCCCCCCGTGGAGAGAGCAGTACTTC
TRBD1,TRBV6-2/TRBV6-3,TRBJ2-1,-,CATARGQGYEQFF,TGTGCCACCGCACGGGGACAGGGTTATGAGCAGTTCTTC
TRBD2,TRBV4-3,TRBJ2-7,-,CASSQDRPSGVGDYEQYF,TGCGCCAGCAGCCAAGATCGGCCTAGCGGGGTGGGCGACTACGAGCAGTACTTC
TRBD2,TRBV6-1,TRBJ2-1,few,CASSEGTSGRQFF,TGTGCCAGCAGTGAAGGGACTAGCGGGAGGCAGTTCTTC
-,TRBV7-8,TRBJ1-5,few,CASSPDRRLSNQPQHF,TGTGCCAGCAGCCCAGACCGGCGCCTTAGCAATCAGCCCCAGCATTTT
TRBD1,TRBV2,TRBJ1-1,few,CASRTDRLNTEAFF,TGTGCCAGCAGAACGGACAGGCTGAACACTGAAGCTTTCTTT
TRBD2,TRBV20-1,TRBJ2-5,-,CSAVSGRGKETQYF,TGCAGTGCTGTCAGCGGGAGAGGTAAAGAGACCCAGTACTTC
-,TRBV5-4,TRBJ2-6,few,CASSKPGVTGANVLTF,TGTGCCAGCAGCAAACCAGGAGTAACTGGGGCCAACGTCCTGACTTTC
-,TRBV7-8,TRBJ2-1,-,CASSLSAGYNEQFF,TGTGCCAGCAGCTTATCGGCAGGCTACAATGAGCAGTTCTTC
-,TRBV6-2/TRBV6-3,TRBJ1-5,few,CASSYMSNQPQHF,TGTGCCAGCAGTTATATGAGCAATCAGCCCCAGCATTTT
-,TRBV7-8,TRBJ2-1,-,CASSLRGQGNEQFF,TGTGCCAGCAGCTTAAGGGGTCAGGGGAATGAGCAGTTCTTC
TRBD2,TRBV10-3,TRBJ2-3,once,CAISDSTSGGGRTDTQYF,TGTGCCATCAGTGACTCGACTAGCGGGGGCGGAAGGACAGATACGCAGTATTTT
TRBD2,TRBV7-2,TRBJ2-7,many,CASSRDIAGAPTYEQYF,TGTGCCAGCAGCAGGGATATAGCGGGAGCTCCAACCTACGAGCAGTACTTC
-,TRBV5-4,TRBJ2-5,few,CAGGDRHQETQYF,TGTGCCGGGGGGGACAGACATCAAGAGACCCAGTACTTC
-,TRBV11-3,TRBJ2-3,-,CASSQGHFTDTQYF,TGTGCCAGCAGCCAGGGACACTTCACAGATACGCAGTATTTT
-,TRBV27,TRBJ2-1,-,CASSLSPVGGQFF,TGTGCCAGCAGTTTATCCCCGGTGGGGGGGCAGTTCTTC
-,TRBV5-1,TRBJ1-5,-,CASSSHSNQPQHF,TGCGCCAGCAGCTCTCATAGCAATCAGCCCCAGCATTTT
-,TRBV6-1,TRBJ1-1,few,CASGEWQGDTEAFF,TGTGCCAGCGGGGAGTGGCAGGGCGACACTGAAGCTTTCTTT
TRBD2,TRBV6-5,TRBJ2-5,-,CASSRPSRGGRETQYF,TGTGCCAGCAGCCGACCCTCCCGGGGCGGGAGGGAGACCCAGTACTTC
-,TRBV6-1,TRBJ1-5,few,CASSEFLAQPQHF,TGTGCCAGCAGTGAATTTTTAGCTCAGCCCCAGCATTTT
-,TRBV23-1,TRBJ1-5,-,CASSQRGQLIQKLYSNQPQHF,TGCGCCAGCAGTCAACGCGGACAGCTTATCCAAAAATTATATAGCAATCAGCCCCAGCATTTT
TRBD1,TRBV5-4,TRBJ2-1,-,CASSYTDREKQFF,TGTGCCAGCAGCTATACGGACAGGGAAAAGCAGTTCTTC
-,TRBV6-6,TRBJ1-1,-,CANMSGTEAFF,TGTGCCAACATGAGTGGCACTGAAGCTTTCTTT
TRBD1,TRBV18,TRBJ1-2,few,CASSAGQGIYGYTF,TGTGCCAGCTCCGCTGGACAGGGAATCTATGGCTACACCTTC
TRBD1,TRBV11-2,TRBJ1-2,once,CASSHGQGAFVYGYTF,TGTGCCAGCAGCCACGGACAGGGGGCTTTTGTCTATGGCTACACCTTC
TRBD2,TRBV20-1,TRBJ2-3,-,CSAAGGGTDTQYF,TGCAGTGCTGCGGGAGGGGGCACAGATACGCAGTATTTT
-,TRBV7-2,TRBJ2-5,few,CASVPGGARETQYF,TGTGCCAGTGTCCCTGGGGGGGCCCGAGAGACCCAGTACTTC
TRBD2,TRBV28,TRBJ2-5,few,CASSPGLAGGGQETQYF,TGTGCCAGCAGCCCTGGACTAGCGGGGGGAGGGCAAGAGACCCAGTACTTC
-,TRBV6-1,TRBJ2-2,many,CASPVHRTPLFF,TGTGCCAGCCCGGTCCATAGAACGCCGCTGTTTTTT
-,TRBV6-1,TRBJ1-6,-,CARSASNSPLHF,TGTGCGAGGTCCGCTAGTAATTCACCCCTCCACTTT
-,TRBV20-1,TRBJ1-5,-,CSAHGGGGQPQHF,TGCAGTGCCCACGGGGGGGGAGGTCAGCCCCAGCATTTT
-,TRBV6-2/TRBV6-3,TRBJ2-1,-,CASSYGGMLNEQFF,TGTGCCAGCAGTTACGGGGGGATGCTAAATGAGCAGTTCTTC
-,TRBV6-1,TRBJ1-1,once,CASSEATGLATEAFF,TGTGCCAGCAGTGAAGCGACAGGTCTGGCGACTGAAGCTTTCTTT
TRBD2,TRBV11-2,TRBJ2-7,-,CASSSRAGGYEQYF,TGTGCCAGCAGCTCCCGGGCGGGAGGCTACGAGCAGTACTTC
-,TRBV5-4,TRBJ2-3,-,CASLPNAEGPSTDTQYF,TGTGCCAGCCTTCCGAACGCCGAGGGCCCTAGCACAGATACGCAGTATTTT
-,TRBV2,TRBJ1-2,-,CASSVEEPTPNLYGYTF,TGTGCCAGCAGTGTCGAAGAACCAACTCCCAATCTCTATGGCTACACCTTC
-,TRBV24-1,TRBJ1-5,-,CATINQDTDQPQHF,TGTGCCACCATCAATCAAGACACCGATCAGCCCCAGCATTTT
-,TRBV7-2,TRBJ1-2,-,CASSLRGGLRDGYTF,TGTGCCAGCAGCTTAAGAGGTGGGCTGCGGGATGGCTACACCTTC
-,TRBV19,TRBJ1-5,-,CASSKSVASQPQHF,TGTGCCAGTAGTAAGTCTGTGGCAAGCCAGCCCCAGCATTTT
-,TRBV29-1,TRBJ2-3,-,CSVSRSPDTQYF,TGCAGCGTTTCCCGCTCACCAGATACGCAGTATTTT
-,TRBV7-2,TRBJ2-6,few,CASSLERYSGANVLTF,TGTGCCAGCAGCTTAGAACGATACTCTGGGGCCAACGTCCTGACTTTC
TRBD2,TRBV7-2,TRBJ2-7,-,CASSKGLAGLEQYF,TGTGCCAGCAGCAAAGGACTAGCGGGGCTCGAGCAGTACTTC
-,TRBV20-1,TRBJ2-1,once,CSASRGGAYNEQFF,TGCAGTGCTAGTAGAGGGGGAGCCTACAATGAGCAGTTCTTC